A single count supports the clone carrying this T cell receptor beta chain. The data stem from a study of OX40 agonist ivuxolimab in advanced cancers. The repertoire was sequenced with immunoSEQ multiplex PCR; TCRdb's copy has only in-frame clones and lacks some. Found here are 25,000 to 30,000 clones, around four fifths of them singletons; the top ten hold roughly 29%. Germline V lookup: CDR1 LNHDA, CDR2 SQIVND (reference sequence). Between the trimmed V and J ends, which lost 7 bases and 2 bases, there was a span of 20 bases. This CDR3 region has 17 residues. The V gene is TRBV19, the J gene TRBJ2-2; D remains unclear. The source is an adult with an advanced solid tumor such as melanoma, head and neck, liver or kidney cancer. Sequenced here: CD4+ or CD8+ T cells sorted from blood, sampled in a trial of the OX40 agonist ivuxolimab. CDR3 residues: CASTPSVVQFNTGELFF. The CDR3 DNA reads TGTGCCAGTACCCCATCGGTGGTACAGTTCAACACCGGGGAGCTGTTTTTT.